This TCR beta chain appears in the sequencing data of a study of T cell responses to AZD1222 COVID-19 vaccine. Trimming shortened V by 1 base and J by 1 base, and 13 bases separated the two germline ends. This CDR3 region has 16 residues. Whole-study results and caveats: Repertoire collection took place solely once the T cell response had peaked. There were mostly white British donors and more females than males, and clonal diversity was possibly underestimated.

Profiling relied on immunoSEQ multiplex PCR, and the TCRdb table lists in-frame clones only, not all of them. The table has over 85,000 clones, 70% to 90% seen once; the top ten hold around 3%. This clone has a single count. The antigen is unknown. This sequence was found in an adult in good health. The chain recombines TRBV23-1 with TRBJ2-5, with a possible D match to TRBD2 (5 bases). TRBV23-1 is labeled an ORF, and its function is uncertain. This material consisted of peripheral blood, taken on day 0 of AZD1222 vaccination. The CDR3 nucleotides read TGCGCCAGCAGTCAATGTACAAGCGGACCCCAAGAGACCCAGTACTTC. Translating gives CASSQCTSGPQETQYF.